This T cell receptor (beta chain) was recovered during a study of CD8 T cells in Susac syndrome. The authors reverse transcribed 0.5 to 1 ug RNA with random hexamers. MiXCR, applied by TCRdb to the immunoSEQ multiplex PCR reads, yields one record per CDR3 protein. Among around 120,000 distinct CDR3 sequences, about 95% were seen once, and the ten largest hold about 0.13%. The material sequenced was CD4+ T cells from PBMCs. The sequence came from a human donor with multiple sclerosis.

In nucleotides, the CDR3 is TGTGCCAGCACGAGTAGCGGGAGTTTCGATGAGCAGTTCTTC. Amino acid sequence: CASTSSGSFDEQFF. The rearrangement links TRBV6-5 to TRBJ2-1, with TRBD2 identical over 9 bases. Germline assignment: CDR1 MNHEY and CDR2 SVGAGI. The J segment lost 8 bases and the V segment lost 7 bases, leaving 9 bases of the junction unmatched. This CDR3 has 14 amino acids.